This T cell receptor (beta chain) derives from a study of T cell responses to AZD1222 COVID-19 vaccine. The data were produced by immunoSEQ multiplex PCR, yet TCRdb's version contains in-frame clones alone and is incomplete. The repertoire has fewer than 120,000 clones, approximately 85% of them found once; the top ten carry approximately 5%. Of note for this clone: What it binds is unknown.

Germline V gives CDR1 KGHDR, CDR2 SFDVKD. J was trimmed by 2 bases and V by 11 bases; bases with no gene match: 10. CDR3 size: 14 residues. Study results and caveats: There were repertoire samples only from the period after the peak T cell response. Researchers report vaccine-associated CD4 TCRs spanning spike, with dominance at 160-218 and 743-854. Possibly, clonal diversity was underestimated; donors were largely white British and included more females.

The rearrangement links TRBV24-1 to TRBJ2-5; the match to TRBD2 covers 7 bases. The material was peripheral blood, obtained on day 0 of AZD1222 vaccination. This clonotype was sampled from an adult in good health. For the CDR3, the DNA is TGTGCCATCACGCAGGGAGCGGGACAAGAGACCCAGTACTTC. This codes for CAITQGAGQETQYF.